The 5 T cell receptor beta chains below were found in one sample sequenced in a study of T cell repertoires in cytomegalovirus infection. No antigen has been assigned to these receptors. TCRdb passed the reads through MiXCR, listing each CDR3 protein once. The sample lists roughly 990,000 distinct CDR3 sequences, 31% seen once, with about an eighth in the top ten. The source was cultured CD8+ T cells from PBMCs, collected from culture after CMV antigen stimulation. The receptors derive from a human donor in good health (CMV status not recorded). Some clones in this sample may be carry-over from other donors' samples.

This clonotype came up a few times. The chain is built from TRBV2 and TRBJ2-7, with unresolved D. Germline V gene sequence: CDR1 SNHLY, CDR2 FYNNEI. Trimming pared 4 bases from V and 1 base from J, leaving 5 bases between. This CDR3 is 12 amino acids long. CDR3 protein: CASSVQSYEQYV. CDR3 DNA: TGTGCCAGCAGTGTACAGTCCTACGAGCAGTACGTC.

This chain joins TRBV19 and TRBJ1-1, with D unresolved. CDR1 is LNHDA, CDR2 SQIVND, per germline (reference sequence). The CDR3 has 13 amino acids. V dropped 5 bases and J dropped 6 bases, with 13 bases sitting between them. The CDR3 sequence is CASSVGTGPEAFF. The CDR3 DNA follows: TGTGCCAGTAGTGTAGGAACCGGGCCTGAAGCTTTCTTT.

This clonotype occurred a few times. The chain has TRBV7-9 and TRBJ1-1, with 7 bases lining up with TRBD1. The V and J ends lost 3 bases and 0 bases, in that order; junction bases with no gene match: 13. CDR3 length equals 18 residues. Germline V gene lookup returns CDR1 SEHNR and CDR2 FQNEAQ (reference sequence). CDR3 loop: CASSFPLTGEGMNTEAFF. CDR3 nucleotide sequence: TGTGCCAGCAGCTTTCCCCTTACAGGGGAGGGCATGAACACTGAAGCTTTCTTT.

The gene calls are TRBV7-6 and TRBJ2-1, with D unresolved. Trimming took 1 base from V and 5 from J, leaving 12 bases between them. CDR3 size: 15 residues. Germline CDR1 and CDR2: SGHVS and FNYEAQ. This chain's CDR3 is CASSLGASADNEQFF. The DNA for the CDR3 is TGTGCCAGCAGCTTAGGGGCTTCGGCCGACAATGAGCAGTTCTTC.

In this sample, this clonotype turned up once. The chain carries TRBV2 and TRBJ1-3; the match to TRBD1 covers 7 bases. The length of the CDR3 is 17 residues. CDR1 is SNHLY, CDR2 FYNNEI, per germline. V shed 5 bases, J shed 1 base, and the junction held 11 bases outside the gene matches. In DNA, the CDR3 is TGTGCCAGCAGTACACCACAGGGGAAGGGGTCTGGAAACACCATATATTTT. Its protein product is CASSTPQGKGSGNTIYF.